Listed here are 32 T cell receptor beta chains from one sample, sequenced in a study of T cells in localized non-small cell lung cancer. This table comes from immunoSEQ multiplex PCR, and its TCRdb copy is limited to in-frame clones, with some not included. The table has roughly 38,000 clones, around 86% seen once. The specimen was peripheral blood mononuclear cells, collected before any cancer treatment. The source is a male donor aged 60 or older with stage II lung adenocarcinoma.

This rearrangement joins TRBV9 to TRBJ2-1; maybe TRBD2 (6 bases). Germline V gene data show CDR1 as SGDLS and CDR2 as YYNGEE. Trimming took 3 bases from V and 4 from J, leaving 20 bases between them. The CDR3 spans 17 residues. CDR3 sequence (DNA): TGTGCCAGCAGCGCCCGGACGCCCGGGAGCCAGTACAATGAGCAGTTCTTC. Protein sequence: CASSARTPGSQYNEQFF. The full variable domain, completed using reference TRBV9 and TRBJ2-1, is DSGVTQTPKHLITATGQRVTLRCSPRSGDLSVYWYQQSLDQGLQFLIQYYNGEERAKGNILERFSAQQFPDLHSELNLSSLELGDSALYFCASSARTPGSQYNEQFFGPGTRLTVL.

This clone was counted between two and nine times. V and J are TRBV6-5 and TRBJ2-2; TRBD1 matches 7 bases. Per germline, CDR1 MNHEY and CDR2 SVGAGI. J was trimmed by 6 bases and V by 8 bases; bases with no gene match: 6. The CDR3 sequence is 13 residues long. As DNA, the CDR3 is TGTGCCAGCGAGGGGGCCTATCCCGGGGAGCTGTTTTTT. Protein: CASEGAYPGELFF.

This clone was observed once. This chain connects TRBV4-1 to TRBJ1-5; no reliable D call. Germline V gene lookup returns CDR1 MGHRA and CDR2 YSYEKL. This CDR3 spans 15 amino acids. Trimming took off 0 bases at V and 7 bases at J, with 13 bases between the two ends. For the CDR3, the DNA is TGCGCCAGCAGCCAAGATACCCTTGGGGAACAGCCCCAGCATTTT. It encodes CASSQDTLGEQPQHF.

The chain couples TRBV18 to TRBJ2-1, with unresolved D. This CDR3 region has 13 residues. Per germline, CDR1 KGHSH and CDR2 LQKENI. The germline V and J ends were trimmed by 0 bases and 7 bases, with 7 bases remaining between them. CDR3 nucleotides: TGTGCCAGCTCACCACCAGACGTGAATGAGCAGTTCTTC. It specifies CASSPPDVNEQFF. The full variable domain, with the rest looked up from reference TRBV18 and TRBJ2-1, is NAGVMQNPRHLVRRRGQEARLRCSPMKGHSHVYWYRQLPEEGLKFMVYLQKENIIDESGMPKERFSAEFPKEGPSILRIQQVVRGDSAAYFCASSPPDVNEQFFGPGTRLTVL.

CDR3 nucleotide sequence: TGTGCCAGCTCACCGCGTCCTAGCGGGAGTTACAATGAGCAGTTCTTC. Its translation is CASSPRPSGSYNEQFF. The chain has TRBV18 and TRBJ2-1; 10 bases map to TRBD2. The CDR3 is made up of 16 amino acids. CDR1 and CDR2 from the germline V gene are KGHSH and LQKENI. Trimming took 3 bases from V and 4 from J; bases not matched to a gene: 6.

The J gene is TRBJ2-5, the V gene TRBV11-2; D not certain. The V gene's germline CDR1 is SGHAT and CDR2 FQNNGV. The CDR3 covers 14 residues. The ends were cut back, 5 bases at V and 1 base at J, with 11 bases in the middle. CDR3 amino acids: CASSVSGGQETQYF. The CDR3, as DNA: TGTGCCAGCAGCGTTTCGGGCGGCCAAGAGACCCAGTACTTC.

The genes are TRBV19 and TRBJ2-6, with TRBD1 identical over 7 bases. The CDR3 sequence is 16 residues long. CDR1 and CDR2 (germline): LNHDA, SQIVND (reference sequence). The ends lost 8 bases at V and 0 bases at J; junction bases unmatched: 7. The CDR3 region is CASRDSLYSGANVLTF. In DNA form, the CDR3 reads TGTGCCAGTCGGGACAGTCTTTACTCTGGGGCCAACGTCCTGACTTTC.

This clone showed up just once. The chain has TRBV6-1 and TRBJ1-3; no firm D call. CDR1 and CDR2 from the germline V gene are MNHNS and SASEGT. V was pared by 5 bases and J by 0 bases, with 11 bases between. This CDR3 is 15 amino acids long. CDR3 protein: CASSPQRNSGNTIYF. In nucleotides, the CDR3 is TGTGCCAGCAGTCCCCAGAGAAACTCTGGAAACACCATATATTTT.

The gene calls are TRBV5-1 and TRBJ2-3; D is possibly TRBD1 (6 bases). This CDR3 region has 13 residues. Trimming left V 2 bases short and J 3 bases short, with 7 bases between. Germline CDR1 is SGHRS and CDR2 is YFSETQ. The CDR3 loop is CASSFGQTDTQYF. In nucleotides, the CDR3 is TGCGCCAGCAGCTTTGGACAGACAGATACGCAGTATTTT.

The V gene is TRBV5-4, the J gene TRBJ2-1; either TRBD1 or TRBD2 may supply D (5 bases each). Germline V lookup: CDR1 SGHNT, CDR2 YYREEE (reference sequence). CDR3 length: 15 amino acids. The V end lost 0 bases, the J end lost 3 bases, and 10 bases lay between the germline ends. CDR3 sequence: CASSLVGGSYNEQFF. DNA of the CDR3: TGTGCCAGCAGCTTGGTTGGGGGAAGCTACAATGAGCAGTTCTTC.

The genes are TRBV7-6 and TRBJ2-5; no definite D call. V was pared by 3 bases and J by 6 bases, with 8 bases between. Germline V lookup: CDR1 SGHVS, CDR2 FNYEAQ. This CDR3 is 12 amino acids long. CDR3 DNA: TGTGCCAGCAGCTTGATGGAACAGACCCAGTACTTC. Translated: CASSLMEQTQYF.

This clone was recorded once. The chain employs TRBV28 and TRBJ2-1; 9 bases match TRBD1. In germline, CDR1 is MDHEN, CDR2 SYDVKM. This CDR3 spans 15 amino acids. Losses at the gene ends were 6 bases for V and 4 bases for J; bases not matched to a gene: 7. The CDR3 coding sequence is TGTGCCAGCAGCCCCGGGACAGGGACTTACAATGAGCAGTTCTTC. Encoded protein: CASSPGTGTYNEQFF.

The rearrangement links TRBV11-2 to TRBJ2-7; possible D gene TRBD1, 6 bases. Germline CDR1 reads SGHAT; CDR2 reads FQNNGV. V lost 5 bases and J lost 1, with 12 bases in between. The CDR3 spans 14 residues. CDR3 DNA: TGTGCCAGCAGCGGAAACAGGGTTTCCTACGAGCAGTACTTC. This encodes CASSGNRVSYEQYF. Complete variable domain (other parts from reference TRBV11-2 and TRBJ2-7): EAGVAQSPRYKIIEKRQSVAFWCNPISGHATLYWYQQILGQGPKLLIQFQNNGVVDDSQLPKDRFSAERLKGVDSTLKIQPAKLEDSAVYLCASSGNRVSYEQYFGPGTRLTVT.

The V and J genes are TRBV15 and TRBJ2-1, with 10 bases matching TRBD1. Germline-derived CDR1 and CDR2 are LNHNV and YYDKDF (reference sequence). The CDR3 sequence is 15 residues long. The V and J ends lost 3 bases and 8 bases, in that order; junction bases with no gene match: 7. DNA of the CDR3: TGTGCCACCAGCAGCGGGACAGGGGATATGGATGAGCAGTTCTTC. Protein: CATSSGTGDMDEQFF.

The chain has TRBV27 and TRBJ1-5; TRBD1 might be the D (6 bases). Germline CDR1 and CDR2: MNHEY and SMNVEV (reference sequence). The CDR3 runs 14 residues. Trimming removed 6 bases from V and 7 bases from J, with 16 bases in between. This CDR3 is CASRAQGTWQPQHF. The CDR3 DNA is TGTGCCAGCAGGGCACAGGGAACATGGCAGCCCCAGCATTTT.

The chain combines TRBV4-2 with TRBJ1-1; D unresolved. This CDR3 is 14 amino acids long. V was pared by 0 bases and J by 1 base, with 6 bases between. CDR1 and CDR2 from the germline V gene are LGHNA and YNFKEQ. The CDR3 here is CASSQDLENTEAFF. The DNA for the CDR3 is TGTGCCAGCAGCCAAGATCTGGAGAACACTGAAGCTTTCTTT.

This chain uses TRBV29-1 with TRBJ1-4; 7 nucleotides match TRBD1. Per the germline V gene, CDR1 is SQVTM and CDR2 is ANQGSEA. The length of the CDR3 is 13 residues. The V and J ends lost 7 bases and 8 bases, in that order; junction bases with no gene match: 10. The CDR3 reads CSAPGGGGEKLFF. DNA for the CDR3: TGCAGCGCGCCGGGAGGGGGCGGCGAAAAACTGTTTTTT.

This chain uses TRBV6-5 with TRBJ2-7; 11 nucleotides agree with TRBD2. Per germline, CDR1 MNHEY and CDR2 SVGAGI. This CDR3 is built from 14 residues. After removal of 1 base from V and 6 bases from J, the junction contained 2 bases not matched to a gene. The CDR3 loop reads CASSYLGLAGEQYF. CDR3 nucleotide sequence: TGTGCCAGCAGTTACTTAGGACTAGCGGGCGAGCAGTACTTC.

The rearrangement joins TRBV25-1 to TRBJ1-1, with D uncertain. Germline V gene sequence: CDR1 MGHDK, CDR2 SYGVNS. CDR3 size: 14 residues. Trimming pared 3 bases from V and 0 bases from J, leaving 8 bases between. The CDR3 sequence: CASSDPGLNTEAFF. The CDR3 bases are TGTGCCAGCAGTGACCCCGGATTGAACACTGAAGCTTTCTTT. The variable domain in full, completed from reference TRBV25-1 and TRBJ1-1, reads EADIYQTPRYLVIGTGKKITLECSQTMGHDKMYWYQQDPGMELHLIHYSYGVNSTEKGDLSSESTVSRIRTEHFPLTLESARPSHTSQYLCASSDPGLNTEAFFGQGTRLTVV.

This clone was observed a handful of times. V and J are TRBV28 and TRBJ2-1; no clear D. This CDR3 comprises 14 residues. Germline V gene lookup returns CDR1 MDHEN and CDR2 SYDVKM. Trimming left V 2 bases short and J 4 bases short, with 9 bases between. In DNA, the CDR3 is TGTGCCAGCAGTTTACCCGTAACTTACAATGAGCAGTTCTTC. Translated, it gives CASSLPVTYNEQFF.

This rearrangement joins TRBV4-3 to TRBJ1-2; 9 positions match TRBD1. Losses at the gene ends were 8 bases for V and 8 bases for J; bases not matched to a gene: 12. The germline CDR1 and CDR2 sequences are LGHNA and YSLEER. This CDR3 has 14 residues. The CDR3 protein is CASSLRDRDGGYTF. DNA of the CDR3: TGCGCCAGCTCGCTGAGGGACAGGGATGGCGGCTACACCTTC.

The chain combines TRBV19 with TRBJ2-6; TRBD1 aligns across 9 bases. From germline, CDR1 is LNHDA and CDR2 SQIVND (reference sequence). The CDR3 loop spans 19 amino acids. V shed 8 bases, J shed 0 bases, and the junction held 14 bases outside the gene matches. The CDR3 protein is CASYSVTGGRLSGANVLTF. The CDR3 coding sequence is TGTGCCAGTTACTCGGTGACAGGGGGGCGCCTCTCTGGGGCCAACGTCCTGACTTTC.

J is TRBJ2-5 and V is TRBV11-3; TRBD2 might be the D (6 bases). V lost 5 bases to trimming and J lost 0 bases, with 10 bases between them. The CDR3 has 14 residues. CDR1 SGHNT and CDR2 YENEEA come from the germline V gene. The CDR3 nucleotides read TGTGCCAGCAGCCGGGGACTGAACCAAGAGACCCAGTACTTC. This sequence encodes CASSRGLNQETQYF.

This clone is a singleton in its sample. The rearrangement joins TRBV7-2 to TRBJ2-6; 7 positions agree with TRBD2. The CDR3 has 19 amino acids. CDR1 is SGHTA and CDR2 is FQGNSA in the germline V gene. V lost 7 bases and J lost 0; bases outside the gene matches: 15. In DNA, the CDR3 is TGTGCCAGCACCCCCCGGAGGGCGGGAGTAATCTCTGGGGCCAACGTCCTGACTTTC. Translating it yields CASTPRRAGVISGANVLTF.

The chain uses TRBV6-5 and TRBJ2-1, with 10 bases fitting TRBD2. This CDR3 has 16 residues. CDR1 and CDR2 from the germline V gene are MNHEY and SVGAGI. V shed 0 bases, J shed 10 bases, and the junction held 9 bases outside the gene matches. CDR3 sequence (DNA): TGTGCCAGCAGTTACTCGGGGCTAGCGGGAGCTAAAGAGCAGTTCTTC. Amino acid sequence: CASSYSGLAGAKEQFF.

V usage is TRBV30 and J usage is TRBJ1-4, with a weak D call TRBD1 (5 bases). From germline, CDR1 is GTSNPN and CDR2 SVGIG (reference sequence). This CDR3 region has 15 residues. V lost 5 bases and J lost 5, with 18 bases in between. This CDR3 reads CAWGPPGTANEKLFF. CDR3 sequence (DNA): TGTGCCTGGGGACCCCCGGGGACTGCGAATGAAAAACTGTTTTTT. The full variable domain, completed using reference TRBV30 and TRBJ1-4, is SQTIHQWPATLVQPVGSPLSLECTVEGTSNPNLYWYRQAAGRGLQLLFYSVGIGQISSEVPQNLSASRPQDRQFILSSKKLLLSDSGFYLCAWGPPGTANEKLFFGSGTQLSVL.

The chain has TRBV2 and TRBJ1-1; TRBD1 is a possible D gene (6 bases). The germline V gene encodes CDR1 SNHLY and CDR2 FYNNEI. Deletions cut 7 bases from V and 4 bases from J, with 13 bases between. This CDR3 region has 13 residues. The CDR3 reads CASTDRPSTEAFF. The CDR3 DNA follows: TGTGCCAGCACGGACAGACCGAGCACTGAAGCTTTCTTT.

This clone has just a few counts. The rearrangement joins TRBV27 to TRBJ1-5, with 9 bases lining up with TRBD1. Germline values: CDR1 MNHEY, CDR2 SMNVEV (reference sequence). The CDR3 is 14 residues long. Germline trimming cut 6 bases from V and 4 bases from J; bases unmatched to any gene: 4. Written as DNA, the CDR3 is TGTGCCAGCAGCGCGGGACAGGGAAATCAGCCCCAGCATTTT. Translated, it gives CASSAGQGNQPQHF.

The chain has TRBV6-6 and TRBJ1-5; 9 bases match TRBD1. There are 15 residues in the CDR3. From germline, CDR1 is MNHNY and CDR2 SVGAGI (reference sequence). J lost 6 bases, V lost 4 bases, and 7 bases had no gene match. CDR3 sequence reads: CASSLGQGSSQPQHF. CDR3 in DNA: TGTGCCAGCAGTTTAGGACAGGGGTCGTCTCAGCCCCAGCATTTT.

The V call is TRBV7-2, the J call TRBJ1-3; D uncertain. Trimming stripped 1 base from V and 1 base from J, with 11 bases between. The CDR3 totals 16 residues. Germline V lookup: CDR1 SGHTA, CDR2 FQGNSA. The CDR3 loop is CASSLGLVESGNTIYF. Here the CDR3 DNA reads TGTGCCAGCAGCTTAGGGTTGGTGGAATCTGGAAACACCATATATTTT.

The CDR3 bases are TGCAGCGCCGGACAGGGAGGAAATCAGCCCCAGCATTTT. Translating it yields CSAGQGGNQPQHF. The chain uses TRBV29-1 and TRBJ1-5; 8 bases map to TRBD1. The ends lost 7 bases at V and 4 bases at J; junction bases unmatched: 6. CDR1 is SQVTM, CDR2 ANQGSEA, per germline. The CDR3 loop spans 13 amino acids.

The chain uses TRBV7-6 and TRBJ2-6; possibly TRBD1 for D (5 bases). V lost 2 bases, J lost 2 bases, and 13 bases lay in between. The CDR3 sequence is 17 residues long. Germline V gene lookup returns CDR1 SGHVS and CDR2 FNYEAQ. This CDR3 reads CASSLKWSRAGANVLTF. In nucleotides, the CDR3 is TGTGCCAGCAGCTTAAAATGGAGCAGGGCTGGGGCCAACGTCCTGACTTTC.